This T cell receptor (beta chain) came from a study of early T cells in non-severe SARS-CoV-2 infection. TCRdb re-called the 5' RACE reads through MiXCR, storing one row per CDR3 protein. The sample yields about 90,000 distinct CDR3 sequences, approximately 12% seen once. This clonotype has just a few counts. This clonotype was obtained from an adult who was a healthcare worker with PCR-confirmed SARS-CoV-2 infection or an uninfected control (not recorded which). The starting material was whole blood, obtained at baseline.

CDR3 sequence: CAWEPGVSGRRSNTGELFF. CDR3 coding DNA: TGTGCCTGGGAGCCGGGAGTTAGCGGGCGGCGCTCGAACACCGGGGAGCTGTTTTTT. The genes are TRBV30 and TRBJ2-2; 7 bases map to TRBD2. This CDR3 has 19 residues. V shed 5 bases and J 0 bases; nucleotides not matched to a gene: 18. CDR1 GTSNPN and CDR2 SVGIG come from the germline V gene (reference sequence).